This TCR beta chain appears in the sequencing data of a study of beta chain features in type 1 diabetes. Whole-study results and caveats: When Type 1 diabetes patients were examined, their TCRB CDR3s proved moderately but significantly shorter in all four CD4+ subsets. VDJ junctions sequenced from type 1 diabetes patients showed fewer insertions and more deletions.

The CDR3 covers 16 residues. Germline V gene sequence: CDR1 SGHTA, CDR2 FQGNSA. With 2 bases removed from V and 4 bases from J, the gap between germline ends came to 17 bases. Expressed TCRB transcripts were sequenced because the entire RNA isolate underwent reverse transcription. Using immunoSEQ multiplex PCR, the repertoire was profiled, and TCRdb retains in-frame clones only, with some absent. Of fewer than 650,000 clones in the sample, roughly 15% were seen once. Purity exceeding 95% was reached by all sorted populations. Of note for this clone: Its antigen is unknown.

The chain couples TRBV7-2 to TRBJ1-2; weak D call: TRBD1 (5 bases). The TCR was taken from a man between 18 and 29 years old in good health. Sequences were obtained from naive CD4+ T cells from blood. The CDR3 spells CASSLLSGPGSYGYTF. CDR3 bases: TGTGCCAGCAGCTTACTATCGGGACCGGGCAGCTATGGCTACACCTTC.